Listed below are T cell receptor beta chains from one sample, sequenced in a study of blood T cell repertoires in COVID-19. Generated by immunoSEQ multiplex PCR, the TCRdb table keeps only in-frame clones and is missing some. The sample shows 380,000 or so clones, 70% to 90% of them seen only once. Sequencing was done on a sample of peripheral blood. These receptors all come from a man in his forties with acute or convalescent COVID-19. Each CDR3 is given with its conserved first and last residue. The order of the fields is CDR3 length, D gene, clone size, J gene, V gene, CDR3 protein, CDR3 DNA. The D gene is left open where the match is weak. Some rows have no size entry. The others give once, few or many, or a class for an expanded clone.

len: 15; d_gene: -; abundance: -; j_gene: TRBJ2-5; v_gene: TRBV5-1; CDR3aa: CASSFGTPEGETQYF; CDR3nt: TGCGCCAGCAGCTTTGGGACTCCGGAGGGAGAGACCCAGTACTTC
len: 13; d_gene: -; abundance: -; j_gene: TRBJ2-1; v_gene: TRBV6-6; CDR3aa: CASSPQGWGEQFF; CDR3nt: TGTGCCAGCAGTCCACAGGGTTGGGGTGAGCAGTTCTTC
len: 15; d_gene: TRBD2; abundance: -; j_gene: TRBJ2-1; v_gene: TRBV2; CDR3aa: CASRAAGGPENEQFF; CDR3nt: TGTGCCAGCAGGGCAGCGGGAGGGCCGGAGAATGAGCAGTTCTTC
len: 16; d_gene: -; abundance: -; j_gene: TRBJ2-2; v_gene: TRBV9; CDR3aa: CASTVGVGRGTGELFF; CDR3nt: TGTGCCAGCACCGTAGGAGTCGGGAGAGGGACCGGGGAGCTGTTTTTT
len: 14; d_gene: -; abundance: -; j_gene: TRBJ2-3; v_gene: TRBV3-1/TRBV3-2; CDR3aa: CASSQVSIGDTQYF; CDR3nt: TGTGCCAGCAGCCAAGTAAGCATCGGAGATACGCAGTATTTT
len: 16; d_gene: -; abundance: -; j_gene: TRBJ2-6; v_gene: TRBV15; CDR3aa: CATSSTVTSGANVLTF; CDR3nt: TGTGCCACCAGCAGTACAGTGACCTCTGGGGCCAACGTCCTGACTTTC
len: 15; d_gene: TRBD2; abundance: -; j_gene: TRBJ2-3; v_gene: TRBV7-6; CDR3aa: CASSVLAGATDTQYF; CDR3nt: TGTGCCAGCAGCGTTCTAGCGGGGGCCACAGATACGCAGTATTTT
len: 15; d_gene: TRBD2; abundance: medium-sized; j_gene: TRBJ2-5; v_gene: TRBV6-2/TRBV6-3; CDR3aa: CASSYSTSGGETQYF; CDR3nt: TGTGCCAGCAGTTACTCGACTAGCGGGGGGGAGACCCAGTACTTC
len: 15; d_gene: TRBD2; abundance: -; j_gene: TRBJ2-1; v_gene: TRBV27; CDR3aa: CASSRGGGNYNEQFF; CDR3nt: TGTGCCAGCAGCCGGGGGGGAGGGAACTACAATGAGCAGTTCTTC
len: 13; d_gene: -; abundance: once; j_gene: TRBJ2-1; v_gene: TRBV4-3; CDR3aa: CASSHHTREEQFF; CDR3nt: TGCGCCAGCAGCCACCACACACGGGAAGAGCAGTTCTTC
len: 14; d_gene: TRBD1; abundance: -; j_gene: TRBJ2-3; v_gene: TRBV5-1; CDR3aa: CASAGQGSPDTQYF; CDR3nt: TGCGCCAGCGCTGGACAGGGGAGCCCAGATACGCAGTATTTT
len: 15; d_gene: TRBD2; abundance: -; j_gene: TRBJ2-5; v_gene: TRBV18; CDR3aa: CASSPTRGGAETQYF; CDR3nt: TGTGCCAGCTCACCTACGCGGGGGGGCGCAGAGACCCAGTACTTC
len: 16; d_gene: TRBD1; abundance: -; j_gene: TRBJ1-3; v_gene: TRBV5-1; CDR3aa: CASSRQGFSSGNTIYF; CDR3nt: TGCGCCAGCAGCCGACAGGGCTTCTCCTCTGGAAACACCATATATTTT
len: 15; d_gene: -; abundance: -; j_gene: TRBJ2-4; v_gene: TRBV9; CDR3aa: CASSVDFSSENIQYF; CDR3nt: TGTGCCAGCAGCGTAGATTTTTCTAGCGAAAACATTCAGTACTTC
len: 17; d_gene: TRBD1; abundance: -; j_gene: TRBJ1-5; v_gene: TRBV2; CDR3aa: CASSHTDRGPNNQPQHF; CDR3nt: TGTGCCAGCAGCCATACGGACAGGGGGCCTAACAATCAGCCCCAGCATTTT
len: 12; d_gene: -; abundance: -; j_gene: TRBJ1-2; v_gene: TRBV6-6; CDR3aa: CASSALTRGYTF; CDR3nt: TGTGCCAGCAGTGCTCTCACTCGCGGCTACACCTTC
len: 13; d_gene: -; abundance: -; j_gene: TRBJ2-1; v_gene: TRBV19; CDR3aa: CASSILPVNEQFF; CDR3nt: TGTGCCAGTAGTATTCTCCCAGTCAATGAGCAGTTCTTC
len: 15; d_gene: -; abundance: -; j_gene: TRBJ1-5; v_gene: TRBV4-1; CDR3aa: CASSHDSERNQPQHF; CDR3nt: TGCGCCAGCAGCCACGACAGTGAGCGCAATCAGCCCCAGCATTTT